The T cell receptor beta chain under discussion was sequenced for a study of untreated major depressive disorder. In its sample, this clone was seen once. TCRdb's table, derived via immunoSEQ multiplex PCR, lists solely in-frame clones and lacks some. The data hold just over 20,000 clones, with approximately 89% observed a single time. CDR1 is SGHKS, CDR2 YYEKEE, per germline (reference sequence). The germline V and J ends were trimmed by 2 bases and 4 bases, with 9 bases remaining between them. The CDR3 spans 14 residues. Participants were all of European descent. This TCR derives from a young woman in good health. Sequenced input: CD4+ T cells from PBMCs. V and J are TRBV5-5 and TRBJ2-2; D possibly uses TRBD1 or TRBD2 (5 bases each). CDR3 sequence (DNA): TGTGCCAGCAGCTTACGAGGGGCCACCGGGGAGCTGTTTTTT. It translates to CASSLRGATGELFF.